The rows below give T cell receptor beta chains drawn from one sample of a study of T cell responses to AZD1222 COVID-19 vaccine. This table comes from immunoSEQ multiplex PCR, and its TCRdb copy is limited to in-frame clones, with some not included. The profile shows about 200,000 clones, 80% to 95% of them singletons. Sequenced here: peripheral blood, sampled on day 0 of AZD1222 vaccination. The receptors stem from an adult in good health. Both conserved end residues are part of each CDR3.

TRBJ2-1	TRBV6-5	CASSSRTSGSNNEQFF
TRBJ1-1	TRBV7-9	CASSLKKGVMRPNTEAFF
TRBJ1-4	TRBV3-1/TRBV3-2	CASSSEGREKLFF
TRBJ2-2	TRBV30	CAWSVHIAGPGELFF
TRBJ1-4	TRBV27	CASKDRGRTNEKLFF
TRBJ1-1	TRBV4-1	CASSHRGQGNTEAFF
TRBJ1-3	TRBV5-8	CASSLAWGYARAGNTIYF
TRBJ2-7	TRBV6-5	CASSPGLTGSEQYF
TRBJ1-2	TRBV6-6	CASSYSRGEGYTF
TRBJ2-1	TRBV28	CASSSTASRLHNEQFF
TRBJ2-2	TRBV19	CASTTLPGGWIANTGELFF
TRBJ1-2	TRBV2	CASSAQGLRGYTF
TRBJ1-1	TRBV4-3	CASSQGTGTGVTEAFF
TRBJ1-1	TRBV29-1	CSVEPGRGVTEAFF
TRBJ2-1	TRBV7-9	CASSLGIYNEQFF
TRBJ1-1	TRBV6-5	CASSYSRGANTEAFF
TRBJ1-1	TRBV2	CASSELGGTEAFF
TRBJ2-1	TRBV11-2	CASSSPRGANEQFF
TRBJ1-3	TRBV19	CASNPIGSLSGNTIYF
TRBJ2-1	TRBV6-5	CASSYRLAGGPMEQFF
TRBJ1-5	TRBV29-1	CSVAKGDSNQPQHF
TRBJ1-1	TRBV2	CASFRGPMNTEAFF
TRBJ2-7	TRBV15	CATSRDIPWEQYF
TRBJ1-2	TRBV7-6	CASSSSFGQGRNYGYTF
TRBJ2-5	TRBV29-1	CSVQGQEGETQYF
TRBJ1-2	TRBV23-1	CASSVTGGNGYTF
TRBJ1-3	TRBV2	CASSSLQGASGNTIYF
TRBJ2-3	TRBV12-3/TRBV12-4	CASSGSWDTQYF